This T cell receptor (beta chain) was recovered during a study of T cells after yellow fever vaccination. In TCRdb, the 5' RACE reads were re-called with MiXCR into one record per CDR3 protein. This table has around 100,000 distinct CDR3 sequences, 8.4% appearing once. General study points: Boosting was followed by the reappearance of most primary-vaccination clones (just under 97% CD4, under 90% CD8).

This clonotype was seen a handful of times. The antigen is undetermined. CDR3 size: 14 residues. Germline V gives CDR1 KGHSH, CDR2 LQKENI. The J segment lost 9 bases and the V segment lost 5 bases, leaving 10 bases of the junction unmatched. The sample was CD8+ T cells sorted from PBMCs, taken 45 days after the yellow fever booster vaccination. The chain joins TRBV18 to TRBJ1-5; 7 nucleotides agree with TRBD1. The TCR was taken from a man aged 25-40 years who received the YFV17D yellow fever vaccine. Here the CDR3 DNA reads TGTGCCAGCTCAGGGACAGCCTCGGCGGGGCCCCAGCATTTT. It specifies CASSGTASAGPQHF.